The next 16 T cell receptor beta chains were all read from a single sample in a study of siplizumab effects on memory and regulatory T cells (dated 2019 in TCRdb). Libraries came from the immunoSEQ multiplex PCR assay. TCRdb's version of the immuneACCESS table is confined to in-frame rearrangements and falls short of the full clone set. An unresolved V gene accounts for under half of the shortfall where checked; the remainder is of unknown origin. The sample table records over 100,000 clones; around 90% of these occur just once. The ten biggest clones cover under 0.75% of the sample. Material for sequencing was Tregs sorted from blood. Receptors originate from a human donor in good health.

CDR3 in amino acids: CAIGTDYYEQYF. CDR3 in DNA: TGTGCCATAGGGACAGACTACTACGAGCAGTACTTC. This chain joins TRBV10-3 and TRBJ2-7; 7 positions match TRBD1. The junction had 5 bases not matched to a gene; V was cut back by 9 bases and J by 3 bases. The CDR3 sequence is 12 residues long. Germline V gives CDR1 ENHRY, CDR2 SYGVKD.

This clone was counted only a few times. The chain couples TRBV5-1 to TRBJ1-1, with TRBD1 as a possible D gene (5 bases). Germline CDR1 reads SGHRS; CDR2 reads YFSETQ. CDR3 length: 13 residues. Trimming took 3 bases from V and 11 from J, leaving 17 bases between them. The CDR3 sequence is CASSSQGRQAAFF. The CDR3 DNA sequence: TGCGCCAGCAGCTCCCAGGGACGCCAAGCCGCTTTCTTT.

The chain carries TRBV4-1 and TRBJ2-2, with 10 bases lining up with TRBD2. V lost 2 bases and J lost 2; bases outside the gene matches: 11. The CDR3 runs 19 residues. Per germline, CDR1 MGHRA and CDR2 YSYEKL. CDR3 region: CASSQPAGLADLNTGELFF. CDR3 sequence (DNA): TGCGCCAGCAGCCAACCCGCAGGACTAGCGGACCTTAACACCGGGGAGCTGTTTTTT.

V gene TRBV6-5 combines with J gene TRBJ1-1; TRBD1 might be the D (5 bases). The CDR3 length is 15 residues. The V gene lost 6 bases and the J gene lost 1 base, with 15 bases spanning the gap. Germline lookup yields CDR1 MNHEY and CDR2 SVGAGI. The CDR3 bases are TGTGCCAGCAGGCGGACGGGACCCTCGAACACTGAAGCTTTCTTT. This gives the protein CASRRTGPSNTEAFF.

The chain combines TRBV18 with TRBJ1-6; D not resolved. Deletions cut 1 base from V and 11 bases from J, with 12 bases between. From germline, CDR1 is KGHSH and CDR2 LQKENI. The CDR3 loop spans 14 amino acids. This CDR3 is CASSPLGMEAPLHF. The CDR3 DNA is TGTGCCAGCTCACCACTAGGAATGGAAGCACCCCTCCACTTT.

The chain couples TRBV2 to TRBJ2-4; perhaps TRBD1 as D (5 bases). Germline lookup yields CDR1 SNHLY and CDR2 FYNNEI. Between the trimmed V and J ends, which lost 3 bases and 0 bases, there was a span of 18 bases. The CDR3 is 18 residues long. The CDR3, as DNA: TGTGCCAGCAGTGACGATCAGGGATGGTCGATAGCCAAAAACATTCAGTACTTC. It codes for CASSDDQGWSIAKNIQYF.

The genes are TRBV19 and TRBJ1-1, with D maybe TRBD1 (6 bases). Germline V CDR1 and CDR2: LNHDA, SQIVND (reference sequence). The ends were cut back, 4 bases at V and 4 bases at J, with 13 bases in the middle. The CDR3 spans 14 residues. The CDR3 loop is CASSRAGGLTEAFF. In nucleotides, the CDR3 is TGTGCCAGTAGTAGAGCGGGGGGCCTCACTGAAGCTTTCTTT.

The V gene is TRBV2, the J gene TRBJ1-5; no firm D call. Looked up from germline, CDR1 is SNHLY and CDR2 is FYNNEI. With 3 bases removed from V and 0 bases from J, the gap between germline ends came to 9 bases. This CDR3 spans 15 amino acids. The CDR3 bases are TGTGCCAGCAGTGAGGCAGCCTATAGCAATCAGCCCCAGCATTTT. Its protein is CASSEAAYSNQPQHF.

The V call is TRBV5-6, the J call TRBJ1-2; tentative D call: TRBD1 (6 bases). V shed 0 bases and J shed 7 bases, with 16 bases lying between them. The germline V gene encodes CDR1 SGHDT and CDR2 YYEEEE. The CDR3 contains 15 residues. CDR3 residues: CASSLDGAGAGGYTF. The CDR3 nucleotides read TGTGCCAGCAGCTTGGACGGGGCGGGGGCCGGTGGCTACACCTTC. Complete variable domain (other parts from reference TRBV5-6 and TRBJ1-2): DAGVTQSPTHLIKTRGQQVTLRCSPKSGHDTVSWYQQALGQGPQFIFQYYEEEERQRGNFPDRFSGHQFPNYSSELNVNALLLGDSALYLCASSLDGAGAGGYTFGSGTRLTVV.

V is TRBV11-3 and J is TRBJ1-3; D is unclear. The CDR3 has 13 residues. Trimming shortened V by 2 bases and J by 3 bases, and 5 bases separated the two germline ends. Germline-derived CDR1 and CDR2 are SGHNT and YENEEA. The CDR3 here is CASSLRDGNTIYF. In nucleotides, the CDR3 is TGTGCCAGCAGCTTAAGGGATGGAAACACCATATATTTT.

This chain links TRBV5-4 with TRBJ2-1; D gene unclear. CDR1 is SGHNT and CDR2 is YYREEE in the germline V gene (reference sequence). V lost 0 bases and J lost 8, with 18 bases in between. The CDR3 length is 16 residues. The CDR3 nucleotides read TGTGCCAGCAGCTTGGGGACCTCAAATACTTACGATGAGCAGTTCTTC. Its translation: CASSLGTSNTYDEQFF.

This chain links TRBV19 with TRBJ1-2; D is uncertain. Germline V gene sequence: CDR1 LNHDA, CDR2 SQIVND (reference sequence). The CDR3 runs to 14 residues. Deletions cut 3 bases from V and 5 bases from J, with 13 bases between. The CDR3 reads CASSIREIKYGYTF. The CDR3 DNA reads TGTGCCAGTAGTATTAGGGAAATTAAATATGGCTACACCTTC.

This chain uses TRBV2 with TRBJ2-2; D is undetermined. V was cut by 6 bases and J by 4 bases, with 9 bases left in between. CDR3 size: 13 residues. From germline, CDR1 is SNHLY and CDR2 FYNNEI. The CDR3 sequence is CASRSRVTGELFF. The DNA of the CDR3 is TGTGCCAGCAGATCAAGGGTCACCGGGGAGCTGTTTTTT.

The chain joins TRBV11-3 to TRBJ2-1; D gene uncertain. Trimming stripped 0 bases from V and 4 bases from J, with 13 bases between. Germline V CDR1 and CDR2: SGHNT, YENEEA. The CDR3 length is 16 residues. The DNA of the CDR3 is TGTGCCAGCAGCTTAGATACCCGCCCGGCGTACAATGAGCAGTTCTTC. This encodes CASSLDTRPAYNEQFF.

CDR3 in DNA: TGTGCCAGTAGTCCCCGGGACAGGGGTGTAAATTCACCCCTCCACTTT. Amino acid sequence: CASSPRDRGVNSPLHF. The chain couples TRBV19 to TRBJ1-6; 10 nucleotides line up with TRBD1. This CDR3 spans 16 amino acids. Trimming removed 5 bases from V and 7 bases from J; junction bases left unmatched: 8. Germline V lookup: CDR1 LNHDA, CDR2 SQIVND (reference sequence). The full variable domain, rest sourced from reference TRBV19 and TRBJ1-6, is DGGITQSPKYLFRKEGQNVTLSCEQNLNHDAMYWYRQDPGQGLRLIYYSQIVNDFQKGDIAEGYSVSREKKESFPLTVTSAQKNPTAFYLCASSPRDRGVNSPLHFGNGTRLTVT.

The V gene is TRBV2, the J gene TRBJ1-1; D is unresolved. The CDR3 consists of 11 residues. Germline V gives CDR1 SNHLY, CDR2 FYNNEI. V dropped 5 bases and J dropped 8 bases, with 9 bases sitting between them. The CDR3 loop reads CASSLSGEAFF. The DNA of the CDR3 is TGTGCCAGCAGTCTCTCGGGGGAAGCTTTCTTT.